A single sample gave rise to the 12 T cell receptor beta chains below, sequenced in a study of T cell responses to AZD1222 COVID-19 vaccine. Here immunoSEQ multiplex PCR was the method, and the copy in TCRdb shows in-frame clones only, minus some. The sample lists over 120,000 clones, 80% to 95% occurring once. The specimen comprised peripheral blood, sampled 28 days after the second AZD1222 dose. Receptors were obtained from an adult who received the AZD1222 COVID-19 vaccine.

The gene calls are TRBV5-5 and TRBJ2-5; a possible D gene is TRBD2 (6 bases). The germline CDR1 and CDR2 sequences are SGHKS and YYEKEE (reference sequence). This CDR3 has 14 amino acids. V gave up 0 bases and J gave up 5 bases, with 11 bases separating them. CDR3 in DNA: TGTGCCAGCAGCTTGGAAGGGAGGTGGGAGACCCAGTACTTC. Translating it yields CASSLEGRWETQYF.

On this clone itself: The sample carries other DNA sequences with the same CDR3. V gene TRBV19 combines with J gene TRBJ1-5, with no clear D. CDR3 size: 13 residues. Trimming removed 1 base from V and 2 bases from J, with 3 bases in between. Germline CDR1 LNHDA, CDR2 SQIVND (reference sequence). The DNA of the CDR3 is TGTGCCAGTAGTATAGGCGGCAATCAGCCCCAGCATTTT. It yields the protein CASSIGGNQPQHF.

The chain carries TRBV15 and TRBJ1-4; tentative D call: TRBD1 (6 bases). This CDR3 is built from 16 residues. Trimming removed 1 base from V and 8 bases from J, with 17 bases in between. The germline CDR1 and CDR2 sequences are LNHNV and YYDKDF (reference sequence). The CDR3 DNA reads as TGTGCCACCAGCAGAGCTTCGGGGGCGCGTGGGGAAAAACTGTTTTTT. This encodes CATSRASGARGEKLFF. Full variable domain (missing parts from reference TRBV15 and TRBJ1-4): DAMVIQNPRYQVTQFGKPVTLSCSQTLNHNVMYWYQQKSSQAPKLLFHYYDKDFNNEADTPDNFQSRRPNTSFCFLDIRSPGLGDTAMYLCATSRASGARGEKLFFGSGTQLSVL.

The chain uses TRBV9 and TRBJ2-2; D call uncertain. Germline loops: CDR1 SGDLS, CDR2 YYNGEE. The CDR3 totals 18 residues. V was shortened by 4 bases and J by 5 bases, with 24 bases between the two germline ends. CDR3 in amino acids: CASSPKSRVTPPTGELFF. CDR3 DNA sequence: TGTGCCAGCAGCCCCAAATCCCGGGTGACTCCCCCGACCGGGGAGCTGTTTTTT.

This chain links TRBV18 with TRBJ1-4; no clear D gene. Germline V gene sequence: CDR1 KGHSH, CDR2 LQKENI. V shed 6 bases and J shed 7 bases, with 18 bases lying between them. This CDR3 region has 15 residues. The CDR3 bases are TGTGCCAGCTCGTATCTCGGCACCGTTACTGAAAAACTGTTTTTT. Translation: CASSYLGTVTEKLFF.

CDR3 sequence (DNA): TGTGCCGCACAGGGTTTGGATGAGCAGTTCTTC. It encodes CAAQGLDEQFF. The J gene is TRBJ2-1, the V gene TRBV10-3, with a weak D call TRBD1 (6 bases). Germline-derived CDR1 and CDR2 are ENHRY and SYGVKD. Trimming removed 11 bases from V and 8 bases from J, with 13 bases in between. The CDR3 totals 11 residues.

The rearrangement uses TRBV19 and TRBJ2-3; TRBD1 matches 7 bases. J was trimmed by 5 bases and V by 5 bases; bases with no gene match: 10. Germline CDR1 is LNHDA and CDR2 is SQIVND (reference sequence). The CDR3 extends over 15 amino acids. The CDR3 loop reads CASSLHRQGIDTQYF. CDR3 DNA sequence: TGTGCCAGTAGTCTTCACCGACAGGGAATAGATACGCAGTATTTT.

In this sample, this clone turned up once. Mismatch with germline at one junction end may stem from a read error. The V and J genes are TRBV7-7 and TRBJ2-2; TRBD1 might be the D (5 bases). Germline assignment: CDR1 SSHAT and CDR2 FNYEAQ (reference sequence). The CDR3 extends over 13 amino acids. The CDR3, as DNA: TGTGCTAGCAGCTCGGACACTTACGGGGAGCTGTTTTTT. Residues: CASSSDTYGELFF.

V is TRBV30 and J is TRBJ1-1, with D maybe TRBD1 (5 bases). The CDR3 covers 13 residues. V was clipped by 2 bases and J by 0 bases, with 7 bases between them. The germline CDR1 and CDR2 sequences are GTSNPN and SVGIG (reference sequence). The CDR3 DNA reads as TGTGCCTGGAGTTCGACAGTGAACACTGAAGCTTTCTTT. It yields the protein CAWSSTVNTEAFF.

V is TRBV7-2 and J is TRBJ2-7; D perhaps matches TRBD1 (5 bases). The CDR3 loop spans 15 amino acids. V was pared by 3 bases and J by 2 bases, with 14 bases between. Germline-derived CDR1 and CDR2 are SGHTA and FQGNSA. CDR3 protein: CASSFRDSPTYEQYF. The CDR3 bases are TGTGCCAGCAGCTTTCGAGACAGCCCGACCTACGAGCAGTACTTC. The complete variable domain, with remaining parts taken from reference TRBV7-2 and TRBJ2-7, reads GAGVSQSPSNKVTEKGKDVELRCDPISGHTALYWYRQSLGQGLEFLIYFQGNSAPDKSGLPSDRFSAERTGGSVSTLTIQRTQQEDSAVYLCASSFRDSPTYEQYFGPGTRLTVT.

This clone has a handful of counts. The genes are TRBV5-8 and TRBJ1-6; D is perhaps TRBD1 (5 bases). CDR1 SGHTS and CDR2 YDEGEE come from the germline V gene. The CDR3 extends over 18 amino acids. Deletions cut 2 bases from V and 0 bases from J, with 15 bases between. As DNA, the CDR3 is TGTGCCAGCAGCTTTTCTGACAGACTGAGCTCCTATAATTCACCCCTCCACTTT. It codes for CASSFSDRLSSYNSPLHF.

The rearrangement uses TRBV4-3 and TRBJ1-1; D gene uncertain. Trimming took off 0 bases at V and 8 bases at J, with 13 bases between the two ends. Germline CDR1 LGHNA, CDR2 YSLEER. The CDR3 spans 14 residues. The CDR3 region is CASSQDYRRTEAFF. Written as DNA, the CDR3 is TGCGCCAGCAGCCAAGATTACCGGCGGACCGAAGCTTTCTTT.